This T cell receptor beta chain was recovered during a study of shared clonotypes between healthy human individuals. This clone showed up just once. What it recognizes is unknown. General observations from the study: In the sorted subsets, rarefaction showed sequencing was incomplete despite large depth.

The germline gives CDR1 SGDLS, CDR2 YYNGEE. V trimming: 4 bases; J trimming: 8 bases; junction bases outside the gene matches: 11. The CDR3 covers 15 residues. The protocol was immunoSEQ multiplex PCR, while the TCRdb copy is restricted to in-frame clones and leaves out a portion. The repertoire holds 2,500,000 or so clones, approximately 94% seen once, with under 0.15% in the top ten. Sequencing was carried out using naive CD4+ T cells sorted from blood. Subset of the sample: CD45RA+ positively selected. The V and J genes are TRBV9 and TRBJ1-4; 7 bases agree with TRBD1. This TCR was recovered from a man younger than 30 in good health. The CDR3 nucleotides are TGTGCCAGCAGCCCTGAGGAGGGGGCTGGGGAAAAACTGTTTTTT. Amino acids: CASSPEEGAGEKLFF.